A single sample is the source of the 21 T cell receptor beta chains below, sequenced in a study of blood T cell repertoires in COVID-19. Here immunoSEQ multiplex PCR was the method, and the copy in TCRdb shows in-frame clones only, minus some. This table has approximately 100,000 clones, roughly 87% appearing once. Sequenced material: peripheral blood. These receptors were taken from a woman aged 55-69 years with acute or convalescent COVID-19.

V and J are TRBV4-2 and TRBJ1-1; no clear D gene. Germline CDR1 and CDR2: LGHNA and YNFKEQ. V was cut by 7 bases and J by 1 base, with 13 bases left in between. The CDR3 sequence is 14 residues long. The CDR3 sequence: CASTLGRSNTEAFF. In nucleotides, the CDR3 is TGTGCCAGCACCCTGGGGAGATCGAACACTGAAGCTTTCTTT.

V and J are TRBV19 and TRBJ1-1; TRBD1 is a possible D gene (5 bases). Trimming left V 3 bases short and J 0 bases short, with 8 bases between. CDR1 and CDR2 (germline): LNHDA, SQIVND (reference sequence). The CDR3 runs 14 residues. DNA for the CDR3: TGTGCCAGTAGTATTAAGGGGTTGAACACTGAAGCTTTCTTT. This gives the protein CASSIKGLNTEAFF. The variable domain in full, with the rest retrieved from reference TRBV19 and TRBJ1-1, is DGGITQSPKYLFRKEGQNVTLSCEQNLNHDAMYWYRQDPGQGLRLIYYSQIVNDFQKGDIAEGYSVSREKKESFPLTVTSAQKNPTAFYLCASSIKGLNTEAFFGQGTRLTVV.

The V and J genes are TRBV10-1 and TRBJ2-2; D not certain. Germline CDR1 and CDR2: WNHNN and SYGVQD (reference sequence). The V end lost 4 bases, the J end lost 3 bases, and 9 bases lay between the germline ends. This CDR3 has 14 amino acids. As DNA, the CDR3 is TGCGCCAGCAGTGCCCAGGCCTACACCGGGGAGCTGTTTTTT. Amino acid sequence: CASSAQAYTGELFF.

This chain uses TRBV5-1 with TRBJ2-3; D remains ambiguous. This CDR3 contains 14 residues. Trimming removed 0 bases from V and 3 bases from J, with 8 bases in between. Germline assignment: CDR1 SGHRS and CDR2 YFSETQ. As DNA, the CDR3 is TGCGCCAGCAGCTTGGCGGTATGGACAGATACGCAGTATTTT. It codes for CASSLAVWTDTQYF.

The chain is built from TRBV4-1 and TRBJ2-5; 9 bases align to TRBD2. Germline V gene sequence: CDR1 MGHRA, CDR2 YSYEKL. J lost 2 bases, V lost 4 bases, and 8 bases had no gene match. There are 16 residues in the CDR3. The CDR3 coding sequence is TGCGCCAGCAGCCTGGGACTAGCTGACTCACAAGAGACCCAGTACTTC. Protein sequence: CASSLGLADSQETQYF.

The J gene is TRBJ2-1, the V gene TRBV2, with 13 bases lining up with TRBD2. CDR3 length: 15 amino acids. After removal of 6 bases from V and 2 bases from J, the junction contained 1 base not matched to a gene. Per the germline V gene, CDR1 is SNHLY and CDR2 is FYNNEI. The CDR3 spells CASRGTSGTYNEQFF. The CDR3 DNA sequence: TGTGCCAGCAGGGGGACTAGCGGGACCTACAATGAGCAGTTCTTC.

V and J are TRBV19 and TRBJ1-1; D remains ambiguous. The germline CDR1 and CDR2 sequences are LNHDA and SQIVND (reference sequence). CDR3 length equals 13 residues. The ends were cut back, 3 bases at V and 1 base at J, with 6 bases in the middle. The CDR3 spells CASSILENTEAFF. CDR3 nucleotides: TGTGCCAGTAGTATTCTAGAGAACACTGAAGCTTTCTTT.

This rearrangement joins TRBV19 to TRBJ1-2, with unresolved D. The V gene's germline CDR1 is LNHDA and CDR2 SQIVND (reference sequence). V was cut by 7 bases and J by 0 bases, with 15 bases left in between. The length of the CDR3 is 15 residues. This CDR3 reads CASTQYIQTNYGYTF. CDR3 nucleotides: TGTGCCAGTACCCAGTATATCCAGACTAACTATGGCTACACCTTC.

This rearrangement joins TRBV9 to TRBJ2-5; 8 nucleotides agree with TRBD1. The CDR3 contains 15 residues. Losses at the gene ends were 5 bases for V and 5 bases for J; bases not matched to a gene: 11. Germline loops: CDR1 SGDLS, CDR2 YYNGEE. The CDR3: CASSKGQGTSETQYF. DNA of the CDR3: TGTGCCAGCAGTAAAGGACAGGGAACGTCGGAGACCCAGTACTTC.

The chain has TRBV2 and TRBJ2-1; D is ambiguous. The length of the CDR3 is 15 residues. Per the germline V gene, CDR1 is SNHLY and CDR2 is FYNNEI. V lost 3 bases and J 1 base, leaving 10 bases between the germline ends. CDR3 protein: CASSDIANSYNEQFF. The CDR3 coding sequence is TGTGCCAGCAGTGATATTGCGAATTCCTACAATGAGCAGTTCTTC.

The chain has TRBV2 and TRBJ1-4, with 9 bases aligning to TRBD1. Per the germline V gene, CDR1 is SNHLY and CDR2 is FYNNEI. V dropped 6 bases and J dropped 1; count of bases not matched to a gene: 6. This CDR3 comprises 16 residues. The CDR3 bases are TGTGCCAGCAGGAAGACAGGGGGGCAAACTAATGAAAAACTGTTTTTT. Protein sequence: CASRKTGGQTNEKLFF. Supplemented by reference TRBV2 and TRBJ1-4, the full variable domain reads EPEVTQTPSHQVTQMGQEVILRCVPISNHLYFYWYRQILGQKVEFLVSFYNNEISEKSEIFDDQFSVERPDGSNFTLKIRSTKLEDSAMYFCASRKTGGQTNEKLFFGSGTQLSVL.

The rearrangement joins TRBV5-1 to TRBJ2-3, with 10 nucleotides matching TRBD2. Trimming at V came to 10 bases and at J to 2 bases, leaving 10 bases not matched to a gene. Germline V lookup: CDR1 SGHRS, CDR2 YFSETQ. This CDR3 has 15 amino acids. CDR3 coding DNA: TGCGCCTGTAAGGGAACTAGCGGGAACACAGATACGCAGTATTTT. Translation gives CACKGTSGNTDTQYF.

This chain connects TRBV24-1 to TRBJ2-3; 11 bases line up with TRBD2. CDR1 and CDR2 from the germline V gene are KGHDR and SFDVKD. The CDR3 runs 18 residues. Trimming took 3 bases from V and 4 from J; bases not matched to a gene: 11. The CDR3 loop reads CATSDPGGLAGGADTQYF. The CDR3 nucleotides are TGTGCCACCAGTGATCCCGGCGGCCTAGCGGGAGGTGCAGATACGCAGTATTTT.

V and J are TRBV7-8 and TRBJ1-5; tentative D call: TRBD1 (5 bases). The CDR3 spans 15 residues. Trimming removed 1 base at V and 8 bases at J, with 15 bases between. Germline V gene sequence: CDR1 SGHVS, CDR2 FQNEAQ. CDR3 in DNA: TGTGCCAGCAGCTTAGGGCGGGGGTTCTCGGAGCCCCAGCATTTT. Its protein is CASSLGRGFSEPQHF.

V is TRBV11-2 and J is TRBJ1-1, with a possible D match to TRBD1 (6 bases). Per the germline V gene, CDR1 is SGHAT and CDR2 is FQNNGV. The CDR3 runs to 15 residues. The germline V and J ends were trimmed by 0 bases and 1 base, with 9 bases remaining between them. CDR3 protein: CASSLEPGQNTEAFF. The CDR3 DNA reads TGTGCCAGCAGCTTAGAGCCGGGACAGAACACTGAAGCTTTCTTT.

V usage is TRBV4-1 and J usage is TRBJ2-2; 9 positions match TRBD2. Germline lookup yields CDR1 MGHRA and CDR2 YSYEKL. With 1 base clipped from V and 1 base from J, the junction kept 7 bases outside the gene matches. The CDR3 extends over 18 amino acids. DNA for the CDR3: TGCGCCAGCAGCCAAGCTGTGACTAGCGGTAGGAACACCGGGGAGCTGTTTTTT. It codes for CASSQAVTSGRNTGELFF.

V gene TRBV6-5 combines with J gene TRBJ2-3; possibly TRBD2 for D (6 bases). The V end was cut by 0 bases, the J end by 6 bases, with 7 bases between. The germline V gene has CDR1 MNHEY and CDR2 SVGAGI. This CDR3 spans 13 amino acids. CDR3 coding DNA: TGTGCCAGCAGTTACTCGAGCGGGGATACGCAGTATTTT. Its protein is CASSYSSGDTQYF.

V and J are TRBV5-8 and TRBJ1-2, with TRBD1 as a possible D gene (6 bases). V dropped 4 bases and J dropped 8 bases, with 18 bases sitting between them. Germline V CDR1 and CDR2: SGHTS, YDEGEE. The CDR3 spans 14 residues. The chain's CDR3 is CASSTRQVWSGYTF. The CDR3 DNA reads TGTGCCAGCAGCACCCGACAGGTGTGGAGCGGCTACACCTTC. The whole variable domain, remainder taken from reference TRBV5-8 and TRBJ1-2, is EAGVTQSPTHLIKTRGQQATLRCSPISGHTSVYWYQQALGLGLQFLLWYDEGEERNRGNFPPRFSGRQFPNYSSELNVNALELEDSALYLCASSTRQVWSGYTFGSGTRLTVV.

The chain carries TRBV11-3 and TRBJ2-1; TRBD2 is a possible D gene (5 bases). Trimming took off 5 bases at V and 15 bases at J, with 23 bases between the two ends. Germline lookup yields CDR1 SGHNT and CDR2 YENEEA. The CDR3 has 14 amino acids. Here the CDR3 reads CASSSGRQRLILFF. The CDR3 bases are TGTGCCAGCAGCAGCGGTCGCCAGCGGTTAATTCTGTTCTTC. Full variable domain (missing parts from reference TRBV11-3 and TRBJ2-1): EAGVVQSPRYKIIEKKQPVAFWCNPISGHNTLYWYLQNLGQGPELLIRYENEEAVDDSQLPKDRFSAERLKGVDSTLKIQPAELGDSAVYLCASSSGRQRLILFFGPGTRLTVL.

The CDR3 coding sequence is TGTGCCAGCAGTGAGAGACAGGGGGGTAATTCACCCCTCCACTTT. This codes for CASSERQGGNSPLHF. The V gene is TRBV2, the J gene TRBJ1-6, with 9 bases identical to TRBD1. Germline assignment: CDR1 SNHLY and CDR2 FYNNEI. The CDR3 totals 15 residues. V lost 3 bases to trimming and J lost 6 bases; unmatched junction nucleotides: 3.

This clone came up once. The rearrangement uses TRBV7-6 and TRBJ2-1; 12 bases map to TRBD2. Germline V lookup: CDR1 SGHVS, CDR2 FNYEAQ. With 4 bases clipped from V and 7 bases from J, the junction kept 8 bases outside the gene matches. The length of the CDR3 is 16 residues. DNA of the CDR3: TGTGCCAGCAGCTCTCAACTAGCGGGAGGATGGAATGAGCAGTTCTTC. Protein product: CASSSQLAGGWNEQFF.